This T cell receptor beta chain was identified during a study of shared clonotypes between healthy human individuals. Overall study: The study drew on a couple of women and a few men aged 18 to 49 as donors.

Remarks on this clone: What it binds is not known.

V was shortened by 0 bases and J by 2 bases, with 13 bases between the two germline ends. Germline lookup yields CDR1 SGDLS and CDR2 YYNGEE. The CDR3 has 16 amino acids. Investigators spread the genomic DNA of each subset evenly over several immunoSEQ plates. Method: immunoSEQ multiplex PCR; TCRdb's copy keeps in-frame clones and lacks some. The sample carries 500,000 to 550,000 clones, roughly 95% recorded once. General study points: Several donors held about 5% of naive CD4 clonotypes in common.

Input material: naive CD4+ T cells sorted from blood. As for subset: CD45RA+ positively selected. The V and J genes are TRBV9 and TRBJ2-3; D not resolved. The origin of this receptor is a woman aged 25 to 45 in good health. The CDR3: CASSVDQSYSTDTQYF. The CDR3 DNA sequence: TGTGCCAGCAGCGTAGACCAGTCCTATTCCACAGATACGCAGTATTTT.